This T cell receptor (beta chain) was captured in a study of T cells in Graves' hyperthyroidism and ophthalmopathy (dated by TCRdb to between 2018 and 2021). General notes on the study: Peripheral blood was collected at initial diagnosis, before any treatment. A discovery cohort of around 98 patients, roughly 43 with Graves' ophthalmopathy and more than 55 with stable Graves' hyperthyroidism, was used to find distinguishing TCR V-J signatures. Prospective prediction of ophthalmopathy was tested in an independent validation cohort consisting of about 20 hyperthyroidism patients and over 15 patients who later progressed to ophthalmopathy. For training and testing, the 80 to 100 patients in the discovery cohort were randomly divided in a 7:3 ratio. In several Graves' hyperthyroidism patients, the study also compared T-cell repertoires from thyroid tissue with T-cell repertoires from blood. Following sampling, methimazole starting at 30 mg daily was given to hyperthyroidism patients, and high-dose intravenous methylprednisolone was given to ophthalmopathy patients. The paper reports TCR Vbeta CDR3 sequencing of roughly 140 peripheral blood samples: around 41 ophthalmopathy, some 80 hyperthyroidism and roughly 17 progressor patients. Results the study describes overall, beyond this receptor: In validation, the model predicted progression to ophthalmopathy with approximately 69% sensitivity and about 72% specificity, a median of about 6.7 months before onset. Most expanded thyroid clonotypes (frequency above 0.001) were also found in blood, which suggests that blood repertoires may mirror thyroid immune responses. No statistical method was used to set the sample size in advance, and investigators knew the group allocation. In cross-validation, a model built on a 13 V-J signature told ophthalmopathy apart from stable hyperthyroidism with under 90% sensitivity and around 84% specificity, and in testing the same model reached 80%/75%.

Hyperthyroidism patients were newly diagnosed, had a disease duration of under 2 months, and were aged 18 to 65 years. Any patient with an uncontrolled infection, another autoimmune disease, pregnancy or lactation was excluded. Diagnoses relied on clinical symptoms, serum thyroxine and TRAb, thyroid ultrasound and orbital computed tomography. Blood from progressor patients was collected at the time of first diagnosis with hyperthyroidism, before any ophthalmopathy symptoms had appeared. PBMCs were separated from roughly 10 ml of fresh peripheral blood using Ficoll-Paque density gradient centrifugation. Patients classed as progressors first received a Graves' hyperthyroidism diagnosis and then went on to develop ophthalmopathy during follow-up. Total RNA was extracted using Trizol reagent, and RNA quality was assessed on an Agilent 2100 Bioanalyzer. The TCR beta CDR3 regions were amplified from RNA transcripts. The first round of RT-PCR for the TCR CDR3 was performed with the HTBI primer set and the Qiagen OneStep RT-PCR kit. Libraries were constructed in a second round of multiplex PCR, after which size selection and purification were performed. Sequencing of the libraries was done on an Illumina HiSeq2000 using paired-end 100 bp reads. From the authors' description of their analysis: Raw data were processed with SOAPnuke, discarding reads with adapters, uncalled bases, mean Phred below 15, or no exact constant-primer or identifier match. High-quality paired reads were merged with COPE v1.2.5, and unique nucleotide sequences were defined as clonotypes. MiTCR v1.1 was used to align clonotypes to the IMGT TRBV, TRBD and TRBJ reference segments. The analysis was restricted to V-J combinations with a frequency above 0.0001, which together covered 99.2% of the repertoires. The TCS score was defined as F50 (clonal expansion) divided by E x V (chaos), with BLOSUM62-based TCRdist calculated between CDR3 peptides within each V-J. Welch's t-statistics and random forest reduced 500 to 550 V-J features to 10 to 15, which were used in a naive Bayes classifier (R e1071). Starting from the raw public reads, TCRdb applied fastp trimming at Q25, assembled clones with MiXCR and retained in-frame beta chains. All rows with the same CDR3 protein become a single entry with the most common DNA and genes. TCRdb's processing, not the authors', yielded these V and J calls. Within this sample are about 280,000 distinct CDR3 sequences, with about 25% of them counted one time only. More than 25% of the sample comes from the top ten.

The germline V gene provides CDR1 SQVTM and CDR2 ANQGSEA. CDR3 length: 13 amino acids, cysteine to phenylalanine. Only CDR3 DNA is held: 39 bases, read in frame from base 1. About this clonotype itself: Its antigen target is currently unknown. This may stem from a read error, because a much larger clone lies one nucleotide away.

The clonotype originates from a man aged 40-49 years with Graves' hyperthyroidism that later progressed to Graves' ophthalmopathy. What was sequenced was blood. The rearrangement joined TRBV29-1 to TRBJ2-2; the D segment could be TRBD2, given 5 matching bases. The nucleotides are TGCAGCGTTGGAGGGCGTACCACCGGGGAGCTGCTTTTT. Its translation is CSVGGRTTGELLF.